Below are 30 T cell receptor beta chains sequenced from a single sample in a study of T cells in Graves' hyperthyroidism and ophthalmopathy. Template material for amplifying TCR beta CDR3 regions consisted of RNA transcripts. First-round RT-PCR with HTBI primers amplified the TCR CDR3 region. TCRdb passed the multiplex PCR reads through MiXCR, listing each CDR3 protein once. The sample has over 250,000 distinct CDR3 sequences, less than 30% seen once. Material for sequencing was blood. The receptors stem from a man in his forties or fifties with Graves' hyperthyroidism that later progressed to Graves' ophthalmopathy.

This clonotype has at least ten counts. This chain links TRBV20-1 with TRBJ2-4; 7 nucleotides align to TRBD1. Per germline, CDR1 DFQATT and CDR2 SNEGSKA (reference sequence). J lost 9 bases, V lost 6 bases, and 8 bases had no gene match. This CDR3 is built from 12 residues. CDR3 coding DNA: TGCAGTGCCCCGGACAGGTTTGCCATTCAGTACTTC. It specifies CSAPDRFAIQYF.

This clonotype occurred many times. The chain joins TRBV2 to TRBJ2-5; 10 bases are shared with TRBD2. Germline CDR1 and CDR2: SNHLY and FYNNEI. The CDR3 length is 15 residues. Losses at the gene ends were 6 bases for V and 5 bases for J; bases not matched to a gene: 9. CDR3 in amino acids: CASRTGLALGETQYF. CDR3 nucleotide sequence: TGTGCCAGCAGGACGGGACTAGCGCTAGGGGAGACCCAGTACTTC.

At least ten counts were recorded for this clonotype. The chain carries TRBV19 and TRBJ1-5, with TRBD1 matching 7 bases. V was pared by 5 bases and J by 6 bases, with 13 bases of the junction left unmatched. The CDR3 extends over 16 amino acids. CDR1 and CDR2 (germline): LNHDA, SQIVND (reference sequence). CDR3 in DNA: TGTGCCAGTAGTCCACAGGACAGGAGAACTAGTCAGCCCCAGCATTTT. Translating it yields CASSPQDRRTSQPQHF.

The rearrangement joins TRBV5-1 to TRBJ1-2; weak D call: TRBD1 (5 bases). The CDR3 consists of 13 residues. V was clipped by 2 bases and J by 4 bases, with 9 bases between them. Looked up from germline, CDR1 is SGHRS and CDR2 is YFSETQ. CDR3 nucleotides: TGCGCCAGCAGCTTCGGGGCGTCCTATGGCTACACCTTC. This gives the protein CASSFGASYGYTF. The full variable domain, in which reference TRBV5-1 and TRBJ1-2 provide the parts outside the CDR3, is KAGVTQTPRYLIKTRGQQVTLSCSPISGHRSVSWYQQTPGQGLQFLFEYFSETQRNKGNFPGRFSGRQFSNSRSEMNVSTLELGDSALYLCASSFGASYGYTFGSGTRLTVV.

The genes are TRBV28 and TRBJ1-1; D may be TRBD1 (5 bases). Germline V gene data show CDR1 as MDHEN and CDR2 as SYDVKM. The CDR3 covers 13 residues. The V and J ends lost 1 base and 5 bases respectively, with 8 bases between them. The CDR3 coding sequence is TGTGCCAGCAGTTTATTGGCAGGGACTGAAGCTTTCTTT. Translated, it gives CASSLLAGTEAFF.

There are many counts of this clonotype. This chain joins TRBV20-1 and TRBJ1-1, with 8 bases matching TRBD1. The V segment lost 0 bases and the J segment 4 bases; nucleotides outside the gene matches: 4. The CDR3 has 14 amino acids. Looked up from germline, CDR1 is DFQATT and CDR2 is SNEGSKA (reference sequence). As DNA, the CDR3 is TGCAGTGCTAGAGATCGGACAGGGCCCACTGAAGCTTTCTTT. This encodes CSARDRTGPTEAFF.

The sample holds many counts of this clonotype. This chain links TRBV20-1 with TRBJ2-5; 7 nucleotides match TRBD2. In germline, CDR1 is DFQATT, CDR2 SNEGSKA (reference sequence). The CDR3 totals 16 residues. The V and J ends lost 8 bases and 5 bases, in that order; junction bases with no gene match: 20. In DNA, the CDR3 is TGCAGTTCCAGCGGGGAGCAGAACCCATCAAGGGAGACCCAGTACTTC. This gives the protein CSSSGEQNPSRETQYF.

Many counts were recorded for this clonotype. The chain has TRBV28 and TRBJ2-5, with 8 bases aligning to TRBD2. CDR1 MDHEN and CDR2 SYDVKM come from the germline V gene. The CDR3 loop spans 14 amino acids. The J segment lost 5 bases and the V segment lost 7 bases, leaving 9 bases of the junction unmatched. DNA for the CDR3: TGTGCCAGCACCAGAGCGGGAGTGGATGAGACCCAGTACTTC. As protein: CASTRAGVDETQYF.

There are many counts of this clonotype. The V and J genes are TRBV5-4 and TRBJ2-5, with D unclear. Germline lookup yields CDR1 SGHNT and CDR2 YYREEE (reference sequence). The ends were cut back, 0 bases at V and 9 bases at J, with 18 bases in the middle. CDR3 length: 15 residues. Written as DNA, the CDR3 is TGTGCCAGCAGCTTGGAATCTACAGCCCACGCTCCCCAGTACTTC. It specifies CASSLESTAHAPQYF.

This sequence joins TRBV20-1 and TRBJ2-7; no reliable D call. The germline V and J ends were trimmed by 1 base and 0 bases, with 13 bases remaining between them. Per germline, CDR1 DFQATT and CDR2 SNEGSKA (reference sequence). The CDR3 is 15 amino acids. CDR3 coding DNA: TGCAGTGCTAGAGGGAGATTCTCGAGCTCCTACGAGCAGTACTTC. Translated, it gives CSARGRFSSSYEQYF.

This clonotype has ten or more counts. The gene calls are TRBV5-1 and TRBJ2-7; 8 positions match TRBD2. J was trimmed by 2 bases and V by 3 bases; bases with no gene match: 19. The CDR3 contains 19 residues. Looked up from germline, CDR1 is SGHRS and CDR2 is YFSETQ. CDR3 sequence reads: CASSSNTQRAGVLAYEQYF. The CDR3 nucleotides read TGCGCCAGCAGCTCCAACACCCAAAGAGCGGGAGTCTTGGCCTACGAGCAGTACTTC. Complete variable domain (other parts from reference TRBV5-1 and TRBJ2-7): KAGVTQTPRYLIKTRGQQVTLSCSPISGHRSVSWYQQTPGQGLQFLFEYFSETQRNKGNFPGRFSGRQFSNSRSEMNVSTLELGDSALYLCASSSNTQRAGVLAYEQYFGPGTRLTVT.

CDR3 amino acids: CASSYSNSGSYEQYF. CDR3 DNA: TGTGCCAGCAGTTACTCGAATTCGGGTTCCTACGAGCAGTACTTC. J is TRBJ2-7 and V is TRBV6-5; D gene unclear. The germline V gene encodes CDR1 MNHEY and CDR2 SVGAGI. Trimming left V 0 bases short and J 1 base short, with 10 bases between. This CDR3 region has 15 residues.

This clonotype appeared many times. In nucleotides, the CDR3 is TGTGCCAGCAGGGATTTTCCTGGAAACACCATATATTTT. Protein sequence: CASRDFPGNTIYF. This rearrangement joins TRBV28 to TRBJ1-3, with no clear D. V was trimmed by 6 bases and J by 2 bases, leaving 8 bases between them. The CDR3 runs to 13 residues. Germline V gene sequence: CDR1 MDHEN, CDR2 SYDVKM.

This clonotype has a handful of counts. The rearrangement uses TRBV12-3 or TRBV12-4 and TRBJ2-7, with 9 bases aligning to TRBD1. Trimming took 3 bases from V and 5 from J; bases not matched to a gene: 8. The CDR3 is made up of 15 amino acids. The CDR3 region has the DNA TGTGCCAGCAGTTTGTGGGGACAGGGTAAAAACGAGCAGTACTTC. As protein: CASSLWGQGKNEQYF.

This clonotype was observed at least ten times. Because the CDR3 is missing its conserved closing phenylalanine or tryptophan, this is likely a read error. This chain joins TRBV7-9 and TRBJ2-2, with no clear D. The V end was cut by 7 bases, the J end by 6 bases, with 9 bases between. Germline loops: CDR1 SEHNR, CDR2 FQNEAQ (reference sequence). The CDR3 covers 12 residues. The CDR3 sequence: CASKESPGELFC. CDR3 nucleotide sequence: TGTGCCAGCAAGGAGTCACCCGGGGAGCTGTTTTGT.

The chain recombines TRBV19 with TRBJ1-5; tentative D call: TRBD1 (5 bases). CDR3 size: 15 residues. Trimming removed 2 bases at V and 1 base at J, with 9 bases between. CDR1 is LNHDA and CDR2 is SQIVND in the germline V gene (reference sequence). The CDR3 coding sequence is TGTGCCAGTAGTATATTCCGGGACAGCAATCAGCCCCAGCATTTT. This gives the protein CASSIFRDSNQPQHF.

The chain links TRBV28 to TRBJ2-7, with 9 bases that match TRBD1. The CDR3 runs to 16 residues. V trimming: 3 bases; J trimming: 5 bases; junction bases outside the gene matches: 11. The germline gives CDR1 MDHEN, CDR2 SYDVKM. CDR3 sequence: CASSFSGTGFGDEQYF. The CDR3 region has the DNA TGTGCCAGCAGTTTCTCCGGGACAGGGTTCGGCGACGAGCAGTACTTC. Using reference TRBV28 and TRBJ2-7 for the parts outside the CDR3, the full variable domain is DVKVTQSSRYLVKRTGEKVFLECVQDMDHENMFWYRQDPGLGLRLIYFSYDVKMKEKGDIPEGYSVSREKKERFSLILESASTNQTSMYLCASSFSGTGFGDEQYFGPGTRLTVT.

The table lists this clonotype with many counts. V gene TRBV10-1 combines with J gene TRBJ2-7; D may be TRBD1 or TRBD2 (5 bases each). The CDR3 runs to 14 residues. The V gene lost 6 bases and the J gene lost 3 bases, with 15 bases spanning the gap. Germline V gives CDR1 WNHNN, CDR2 SYGVQD (reference sequence). CDR3 DNA sequence: TGCGCCAGCAGCGACGAGGGGCAGCGCTACGAGCAGTACTTC. Translation gives CASSDEGQRYEQYF.

This clonotype was counted at least ten times. The chain employs TRBV10-3 and TRBJ1-5; D is uncertain. Trimming shortened V by 3 bases and J by 7 bases, and 10 bases separated the two germline ends. Germline CDR1 and CDR2: ENHRY and SYGVKD. The CDR3 spans 13 residues. The CDR3 DNA follows: TGTGCCATCAGTGATCCTAACGACCAGCCCCAGCATTTT. It specifies CAISDPNDQPQHF.

This clonotype has only a few counts. This chain connects TRBV5-1 to TRBJ2-1, with 12 bases aligning to TRBD2. This CDR3 has 16 amino acids. Germline CDR1 is SGHRS and CDR2 is YFSETQ. V was pared by 3 bases and J by 6 bases, with 7 bases of the junction left unmatched. CDR3 residues: CASSWAPGLAGNEQFF. The CDR3 bases are TGCGCCAGCAGCTGGGCTCCGGGACTAGCGGGCAATGAGCAGTTCTTC.

The chain carries TRBV6-1 and TRBJ2-5; 13 bases align to TRBD2. Germline V lookup: CDR1 MNHNS, CDR2 SASEGT. Trimming took 4 bases from V and 4 from J; bases not matched to a gene: 6. The CDR3 is made up of 16 amino acids. CDR3 coding DNA: TGTGCCAGCAGTGCACTAGCGGGAGGGCCGGTAGAGACCCAGTACTTC. Translating gives CASSALAGGPVETQYF.

V and J are TRBV9 and TRBJ1-2; D is unclear. CDR3 length: 11 residues. V was pared by 5 bases and J by 5 bases, with 7 bases between. Germline CDR1 SGDLS, CDR2 YYNGEE. CDR3 sequence (DNA): TGTGCCAGCAGGAAGGAGTATGGCTACACCTTC. It specifies CASRKEYGYTF.

This clonotype was counted ten times or more. The chain uses TRBV28 and TRBJ1-3, with D perhaps matching TRBD1 (5 bases). Germline CDR1 is MDHEN and CDR2 is SYDVKM. The CDR3 loop spans 16 amino acids. Trimming took off 5 bases at V and 3 bases at J, with 17 bases between the two ends. The CDR3 region has the DNA TGTGCCAGCAGTCCCTTAGGGGCGCCCGATGGAAACACCATATATTTT. The encoded protein is CASSPLGAPDGNTIYF. Drawing the rest from reference TRBV28 and TRBJ1-3, the complete variable domain is DVKVTQSSRYLVKRTGEKVFLECVQDMDHENMFWYRQDPGLGLRLIYFSYDVKMKEKGDIPEGYSVSREKKERFSLILESASTNQTSMYLCASSPLGAPDGNTIYFGEGSWLTVV.

This clonotype was counted at least ten times. The chain employs TRBV2 and TRBJ2-7; 8 bases line up with TRBD2. Germline trimming cut 1 base from V and 6 bases from J; bases unmatched to any gene: 11. The length of the CDR3 is 16 residues. Germline CDR1 reads SNHLY; CDR2 reads FYNNEI. As DNA, the CDR3 is TGTGCCAGCAGTGAAGGGGTTGGACTAGCTTCGGGCGAGCAGTACTTC. Translating gives CASSEGVGLASGEQYF.

This clonotype was seen many times. The chain couples TRBV10-3 to TRBJ2-5; D is perhaps TRBD1 (5 bases). Germline V gives CDR1 ENHRY, CDR2 SYGVKD. The V and J ends lost 3 bases and 2 bases respectively, with 10 bases between them. The length of the CDR3 is 14 residues. Written as DNA, the CDR3 is TGTGCCATCAGTGAAAGGGGCGATCAAGAGACCCAGTACTTC. Translating it yields CAISERGDQETQYF.

This clonotype was recorded a few times. This chain uses TRBV12-3 or TRBV12-4 with TRBJ2-5; D is unresolved. The CDR3 has 12 amino acids. The germline V and J ends were trimmed by 5 bases and 5 bases, with 9 bases remaining between them. The CDR3 region is CASSQASETQYF. CDR3 sequence (DNA): TGTGCCAGCAGTCAGGCGTCGGAGACCCAGTACTTC.

Concerning this clonotype: A much larger clone lies one base from this, so it may be a read error. V is TRBV19 and J is TRBJ2-5; no clear D gene. The CDR3 runs to 13 residues. Per the germline V gene, CDR1 is LNHDA and CDR2 is SQIVND (reference sequence). This chain's CDR3 is CASRPCSQGTQYF. In nucleotides, the CDR3 is TGTGCCAGTAGACCGTGTAGCCAAGGGACCCAGTACTTC.

This clonotype showed up many times. The chain has TRBV6-5 and TRBJ2-2, with D possibly TRBD1 on 5 matching bases. This CDR3 is built from 14 residues. Germline CDR1 MNHEY, CDR2 SVGAGI. Deletions cut 5 bases from V and 3 bases from J, with 10 bases between. The CDR3 region is CASSTPGYTGELFF. The CDR3, as DNA: TGTGCCAGCAGTACACCAGGGTACACCGGGGAGCTGTTTTTT.

In this sample, this clonotype turned up many times. The chain links TRBV15 to TRBJ2-5; D ambiguous. In germline, CDR1 is LNHNV, CDR2 YYDKDF (reference sequence). Trimming left V 5 bases short and J 5 bases short, with 9 bases between. CDR3 length equals 12 residues. The CDR3 is CATSGRRETQYF. CDR3 in DNA: TGTGCCACCAGCGGAAGAAGGGAGACCCAGTACTTC.

The genes are TRBV5-1 and TRBJ1-1; D is undetermined. Germline V gene sequence: CDR1 SGHRS, CDR2 YFSETQ. The CDR3 covers 11 residues. V was pared by 6 bases and J by 2 bases, with 5 bases between. CDR3 in amino acids: CASKDNTEAFF. In DNA, the CDR3 is TGCGCCAGCAAGGACAACACTGAAGCTTTCTTT.